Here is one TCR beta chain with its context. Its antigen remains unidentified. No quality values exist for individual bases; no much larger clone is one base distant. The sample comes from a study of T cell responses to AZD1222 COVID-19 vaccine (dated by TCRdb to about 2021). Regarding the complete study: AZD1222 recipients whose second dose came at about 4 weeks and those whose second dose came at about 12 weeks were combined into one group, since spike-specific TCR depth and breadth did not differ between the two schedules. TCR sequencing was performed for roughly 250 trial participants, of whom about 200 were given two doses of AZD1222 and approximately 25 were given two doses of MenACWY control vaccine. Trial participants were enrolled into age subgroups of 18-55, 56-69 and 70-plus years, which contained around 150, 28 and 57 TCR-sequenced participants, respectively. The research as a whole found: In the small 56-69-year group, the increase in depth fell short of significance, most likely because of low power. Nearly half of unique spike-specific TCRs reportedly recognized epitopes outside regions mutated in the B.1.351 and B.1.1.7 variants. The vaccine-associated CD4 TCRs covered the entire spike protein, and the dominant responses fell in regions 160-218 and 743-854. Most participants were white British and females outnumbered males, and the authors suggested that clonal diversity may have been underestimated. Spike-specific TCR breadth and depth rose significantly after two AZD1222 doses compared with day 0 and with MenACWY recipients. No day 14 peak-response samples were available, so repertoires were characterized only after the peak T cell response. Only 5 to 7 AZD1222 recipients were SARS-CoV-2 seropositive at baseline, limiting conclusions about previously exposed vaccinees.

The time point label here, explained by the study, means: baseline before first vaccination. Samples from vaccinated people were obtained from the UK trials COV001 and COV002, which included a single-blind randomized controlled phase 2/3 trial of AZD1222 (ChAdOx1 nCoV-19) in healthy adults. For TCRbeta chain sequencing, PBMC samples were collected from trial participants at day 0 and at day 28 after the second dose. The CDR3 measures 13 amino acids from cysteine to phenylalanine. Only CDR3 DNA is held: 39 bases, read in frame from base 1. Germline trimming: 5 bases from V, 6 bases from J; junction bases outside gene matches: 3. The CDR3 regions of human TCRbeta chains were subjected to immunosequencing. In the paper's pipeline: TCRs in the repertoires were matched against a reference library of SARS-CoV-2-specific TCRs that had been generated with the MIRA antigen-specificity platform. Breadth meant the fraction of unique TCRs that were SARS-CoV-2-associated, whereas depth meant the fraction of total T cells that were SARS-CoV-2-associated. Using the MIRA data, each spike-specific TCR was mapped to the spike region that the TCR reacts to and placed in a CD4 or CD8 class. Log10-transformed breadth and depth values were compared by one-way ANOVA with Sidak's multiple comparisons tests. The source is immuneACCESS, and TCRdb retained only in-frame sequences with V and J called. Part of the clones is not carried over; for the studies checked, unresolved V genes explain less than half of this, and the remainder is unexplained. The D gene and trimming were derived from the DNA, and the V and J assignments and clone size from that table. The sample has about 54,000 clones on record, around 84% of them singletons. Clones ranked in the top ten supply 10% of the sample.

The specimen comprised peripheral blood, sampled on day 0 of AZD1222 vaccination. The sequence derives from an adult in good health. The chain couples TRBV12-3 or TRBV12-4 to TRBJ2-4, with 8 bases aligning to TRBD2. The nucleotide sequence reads TGTGCCAGCAGTCAGAGCGGGGGAAACATTCAGTACTTC. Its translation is CASSQSGGNIQYF.